This TCR beta chain was sequenced for a study of human T cells and chemical hapten exposure. Findings and limits, study-wide: The immune response of these alopecia patients might not match healthy individuals'.

Time point of the sample: pre-sensitization, week 0. Specified treatment: therapeutic diphenylcyclopropenone sensitization with weekly scalp DPC. The donor pool consisted of alopecia patients aged 18 to 70 years, considered suitable for DPC. This clonotype has a count of ten or more. Its antigen remains unidentified. Each CDR3 protein gets one entry after TCRdb re-called the RACE reads with MiXCR. In the table there are around 380,000 distinct CDR3 sequences, around 5.5% of which are singletons. This CDR3 is built from 19 residues. V dropped 3 bases and J dropped 0 bases, with 20 bases sitting between them.

This receptor was taken from a woman in her late teens or twenties with alopecia areata. Some clones in this sample may be carry-over from other donors' samples. V is TRBV12-3 or TRBV12-4 and J is TRBJ1-4; D unresolved. Source: whole blood, taken in connection with sensitization to the hapten diphenylcyclopropenone (DPC). CDR3 sequence (DNA): TGTGCCAGCAGTTTCATCACCTATCGGAGAAAATCAACTAATGAAAAACTGTTTTTT. Amino acid sequence: CASSFITYRRKSTNEKLFF.